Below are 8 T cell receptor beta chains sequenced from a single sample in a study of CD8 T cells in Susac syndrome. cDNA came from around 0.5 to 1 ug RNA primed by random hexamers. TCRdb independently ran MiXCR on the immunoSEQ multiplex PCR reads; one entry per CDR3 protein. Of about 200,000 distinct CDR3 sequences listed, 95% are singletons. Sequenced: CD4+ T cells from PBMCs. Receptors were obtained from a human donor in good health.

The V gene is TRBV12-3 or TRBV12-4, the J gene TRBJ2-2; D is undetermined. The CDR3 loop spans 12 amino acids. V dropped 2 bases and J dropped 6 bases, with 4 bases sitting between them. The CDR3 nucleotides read TGTGCCAGCAGTTTAACCTCCGGGGAGCTGTTTTTT. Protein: CASSLTSGELFF.

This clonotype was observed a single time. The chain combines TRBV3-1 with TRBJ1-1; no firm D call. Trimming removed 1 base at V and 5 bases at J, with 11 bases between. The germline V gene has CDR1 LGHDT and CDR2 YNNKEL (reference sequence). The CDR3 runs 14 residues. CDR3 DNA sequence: TGTGCCAGCAGCCAAGTAGCGATGGGGACTGAAGCTTTCTTT. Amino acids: CASSQVAMGTEAFF.

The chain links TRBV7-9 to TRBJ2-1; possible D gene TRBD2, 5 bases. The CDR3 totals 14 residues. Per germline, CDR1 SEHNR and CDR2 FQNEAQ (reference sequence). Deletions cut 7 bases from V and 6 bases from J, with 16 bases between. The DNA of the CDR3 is TGTGCCAGCAAAGCACTAGAAGCGTCCAATGAGCAGTTCTTC. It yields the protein CASKALEASNEQFF.

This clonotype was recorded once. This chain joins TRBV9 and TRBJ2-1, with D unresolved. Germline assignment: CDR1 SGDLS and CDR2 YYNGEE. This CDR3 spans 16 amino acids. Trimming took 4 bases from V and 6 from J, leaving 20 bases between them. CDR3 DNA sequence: TGTGCCAGCAGCTCTAGTACCCCCCTTACTGGCAATGAGCAGTTCTTC. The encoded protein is CASSSSTPLTGNEQFF.

CDR3 region: CASREAGGFTDTQYF. In DNA, the CDR3 is TGTGCCAGCAGAGAAGCGGGGGGTTTCACAGATACGCAGTATTTT. V gene TRBV11-2 combines with J gene TRBJ2-3, with 9 bases matching TRBD2. The CDR3 sequence is 15 residues long. V shed 6 bases and J 2 bases; nucleotides not matched to a gene: 6. In germline, CDR1 is SGHAT, CDR2 FQNNGV.

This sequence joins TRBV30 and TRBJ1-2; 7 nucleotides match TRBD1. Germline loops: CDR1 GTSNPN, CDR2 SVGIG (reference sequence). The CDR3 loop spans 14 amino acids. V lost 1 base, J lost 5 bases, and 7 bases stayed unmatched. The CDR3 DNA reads TGTGCCTGGAGTGAGAACAGGGGTTTGTATGGCTACACCTTC. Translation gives CAWSENRGLYGYTF.

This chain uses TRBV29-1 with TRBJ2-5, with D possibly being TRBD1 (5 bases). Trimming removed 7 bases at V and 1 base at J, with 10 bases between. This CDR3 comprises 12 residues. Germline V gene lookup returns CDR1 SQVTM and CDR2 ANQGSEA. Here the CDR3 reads CSARAPQETQYF. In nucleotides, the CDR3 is TGCAGCGCCAGGGCGCCCCAAGAGACCCAGTACTTC.

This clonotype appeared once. The CDR3 is CASSVGPQGVTYQETQYF. The CDR3 DNA sequence: TGTGCCAGCAGCGTAGGACCACAGGGGGTTACGTACCAAGAGACCCAGTACTTC. This chain connects TRBV9 to TRBJ2-5; 8 bases agree with TRBD1. CDR3 length: 18 residues. Germline V CDR1 and CDR2: SGDLS, YYNGEE. The V and J ends lost 0 bases and 0 bases, in that order; junction bases with no gene match: 10.